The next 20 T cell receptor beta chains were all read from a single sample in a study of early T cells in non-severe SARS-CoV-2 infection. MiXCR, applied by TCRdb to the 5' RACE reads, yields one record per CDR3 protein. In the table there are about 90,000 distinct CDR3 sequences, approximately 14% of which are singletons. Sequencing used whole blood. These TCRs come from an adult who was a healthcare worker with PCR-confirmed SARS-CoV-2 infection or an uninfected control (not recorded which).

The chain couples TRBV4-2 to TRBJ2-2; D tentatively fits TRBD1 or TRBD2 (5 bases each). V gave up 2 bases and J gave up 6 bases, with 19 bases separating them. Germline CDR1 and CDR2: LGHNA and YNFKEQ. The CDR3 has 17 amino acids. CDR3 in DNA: TGTGCCAGCAGCCAACGTCTCGGACGGGACGGTCCCGGGGAGCTGTTTTTT. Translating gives CASSQRLGRDGPGELFF.

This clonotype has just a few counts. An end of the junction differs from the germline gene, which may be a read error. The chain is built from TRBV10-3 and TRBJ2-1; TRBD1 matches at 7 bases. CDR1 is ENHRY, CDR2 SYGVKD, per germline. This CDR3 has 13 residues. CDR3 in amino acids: CAISENKNRGMGF. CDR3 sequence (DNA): TGTGCCATCAGTGAGAATAAGAACAGGGGAATGGGGTTC.

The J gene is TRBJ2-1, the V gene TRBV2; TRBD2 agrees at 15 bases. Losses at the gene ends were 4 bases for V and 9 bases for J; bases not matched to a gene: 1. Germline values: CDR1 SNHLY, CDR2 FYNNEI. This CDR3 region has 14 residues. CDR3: CASSGTSGRGEQFF. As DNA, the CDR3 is TGTGCCAGCAGTGGGACTAGCGGGAGGGGTGAGCAGTTCTTC. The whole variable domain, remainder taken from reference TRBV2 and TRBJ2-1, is EPEVTQTPSHQVTQMGQEVILRCVPISNHLYFYWYRQILGQKVEFLVSFYNNEISEKSEIFDDQFSVERPDGSNFTLKIRSTKLEDSAMYFCASSGTSGRGEQFFGPGTRLTVL.

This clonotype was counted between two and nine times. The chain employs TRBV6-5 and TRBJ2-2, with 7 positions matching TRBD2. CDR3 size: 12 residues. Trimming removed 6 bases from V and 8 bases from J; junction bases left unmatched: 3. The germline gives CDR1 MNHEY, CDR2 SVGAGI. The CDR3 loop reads CASRGGPGELFF. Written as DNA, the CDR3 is TGTGCCAGCAGGGGAGGGCCGGGGGAGCTGTTTTTT.

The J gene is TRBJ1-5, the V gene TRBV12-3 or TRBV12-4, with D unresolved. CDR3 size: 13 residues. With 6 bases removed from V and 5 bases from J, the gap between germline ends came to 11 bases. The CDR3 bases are TGTGCCAGCAGCCCGGGGAAGGATCAGCCCCAGCATTTT. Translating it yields CASSPGKDQPQHF.

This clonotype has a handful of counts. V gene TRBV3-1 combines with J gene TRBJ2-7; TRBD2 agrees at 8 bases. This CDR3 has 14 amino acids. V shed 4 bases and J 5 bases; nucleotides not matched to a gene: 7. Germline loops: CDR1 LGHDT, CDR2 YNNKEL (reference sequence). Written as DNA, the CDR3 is TGTGCCAGCAGCCCCGAGGGAGCGGGAGACGAGCAGTACTTC. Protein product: CASSPEGAGDEQYF.

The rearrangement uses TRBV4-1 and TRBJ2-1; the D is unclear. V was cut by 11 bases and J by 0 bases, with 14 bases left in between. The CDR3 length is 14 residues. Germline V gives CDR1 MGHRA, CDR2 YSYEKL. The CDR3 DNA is TGCGCCCCCAATTCCTGGGCCTCCTACAATGAGCAGTTCTTC. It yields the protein CAPNSWASYNEQFF.

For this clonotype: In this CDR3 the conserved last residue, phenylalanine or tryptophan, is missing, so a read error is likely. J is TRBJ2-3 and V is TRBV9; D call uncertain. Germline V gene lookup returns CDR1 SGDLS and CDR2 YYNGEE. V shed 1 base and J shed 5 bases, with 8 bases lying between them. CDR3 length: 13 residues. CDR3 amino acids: CASSVRAVDTQYS. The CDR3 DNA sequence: TGTGCCAGCAGCGTAAGAGCAGTAGATACGCAGTATTCT.

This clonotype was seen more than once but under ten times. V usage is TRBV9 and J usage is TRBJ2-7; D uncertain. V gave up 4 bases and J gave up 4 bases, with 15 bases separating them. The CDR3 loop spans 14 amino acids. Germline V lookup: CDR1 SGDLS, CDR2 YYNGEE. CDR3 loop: CASSPGSARYEQYF. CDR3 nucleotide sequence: TGTGCCAGCAGCCCCGGAAGCGCTAGATACGAGCAGTACTTC.

The CDR3 reads CASSSNRVGIPYNEQFF. The CDR3 DNA reads as TGTGCCAGCAGCTCCAACCGGGTAGGGATCCCCTACAATGAGCAGTTCTTC. The chain has TRBV7-2 and TRBJ2-1; no firm D call. The CDR3 totals 17 residues. V lost 4 bases, J lost 2 bases, and 18 bases lay in between. CDR1 is SGHTA, CDR2 FQGNSA, per germline.

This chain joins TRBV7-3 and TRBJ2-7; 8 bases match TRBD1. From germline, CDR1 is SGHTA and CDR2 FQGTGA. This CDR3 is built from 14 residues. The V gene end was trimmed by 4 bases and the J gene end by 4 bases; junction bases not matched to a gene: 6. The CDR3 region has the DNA TGTGCCAGCAGCTCGACAGGGGATGGGTACGAGCAGTACTTC. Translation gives CASSSTGDGYEQYF.

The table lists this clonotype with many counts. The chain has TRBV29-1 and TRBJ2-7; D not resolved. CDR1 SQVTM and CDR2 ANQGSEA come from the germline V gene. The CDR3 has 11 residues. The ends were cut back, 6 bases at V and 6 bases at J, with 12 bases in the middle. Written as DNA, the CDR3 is TGCAGCGTCCTCGTAGCTGGCGAGCAGTACTTC. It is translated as CSVLVAGEQYF.

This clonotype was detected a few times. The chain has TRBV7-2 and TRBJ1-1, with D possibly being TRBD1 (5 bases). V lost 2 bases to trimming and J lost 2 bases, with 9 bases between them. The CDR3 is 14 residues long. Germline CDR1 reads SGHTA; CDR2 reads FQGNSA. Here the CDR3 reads CASSLWGDNTEAFF. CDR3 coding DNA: TGTGCCAGCAGCTTATGGGGGGACAACACTGAAGCTTTCTTT. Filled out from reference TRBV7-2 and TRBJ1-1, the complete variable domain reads GAGVSQSPSNKVTEKGKDVELRCDPISGHTALYWYRQSLGQGLEFLIYFQGNSAPDKSGLPSDRFSAERTGGSVSTLTIQRTQQEDSAVYLCASSLWGDNTEAFFGQGTRLTVV.

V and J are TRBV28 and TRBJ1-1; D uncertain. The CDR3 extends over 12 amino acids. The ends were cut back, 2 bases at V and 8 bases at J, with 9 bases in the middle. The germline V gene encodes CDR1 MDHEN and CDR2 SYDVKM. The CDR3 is CASSLGEPEAFF. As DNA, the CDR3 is TGTGCCAGCAGTTTAGGGGAGCCAGAAGCTTTCTTT.

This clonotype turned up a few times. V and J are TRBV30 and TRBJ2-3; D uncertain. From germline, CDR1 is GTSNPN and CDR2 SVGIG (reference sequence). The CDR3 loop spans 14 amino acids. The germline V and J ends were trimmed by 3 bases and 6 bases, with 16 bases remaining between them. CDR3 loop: CAWSPRVPPDTQYF. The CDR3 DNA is TGTGCCTGGAGCCCCCGGGTCCCCCCGGATACGCAGTATTTT.

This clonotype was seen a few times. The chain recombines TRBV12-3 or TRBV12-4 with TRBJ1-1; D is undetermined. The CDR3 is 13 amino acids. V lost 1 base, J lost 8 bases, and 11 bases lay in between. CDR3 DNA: TGTGCCAGCAGTTTAGTAAACAGCCGGGAAGCTTTCTTT. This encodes CASSLVNSREAFF.

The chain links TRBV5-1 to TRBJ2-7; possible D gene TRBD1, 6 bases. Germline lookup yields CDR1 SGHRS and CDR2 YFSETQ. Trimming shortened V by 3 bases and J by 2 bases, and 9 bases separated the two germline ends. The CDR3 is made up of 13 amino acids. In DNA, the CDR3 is TGCGCCAGCAGCTGGGACATCGCCTACGAGCAGTACTTC. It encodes CASSWDIAYEQYF.

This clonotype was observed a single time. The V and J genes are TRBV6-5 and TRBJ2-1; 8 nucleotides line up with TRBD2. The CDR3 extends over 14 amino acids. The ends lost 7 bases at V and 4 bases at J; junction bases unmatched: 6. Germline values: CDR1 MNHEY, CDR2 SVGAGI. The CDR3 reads CASTERESYNEQFF. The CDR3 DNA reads TGTGCCAGCACCGAGCGGGAGTCATACAATGAGCAGTTCTTC.

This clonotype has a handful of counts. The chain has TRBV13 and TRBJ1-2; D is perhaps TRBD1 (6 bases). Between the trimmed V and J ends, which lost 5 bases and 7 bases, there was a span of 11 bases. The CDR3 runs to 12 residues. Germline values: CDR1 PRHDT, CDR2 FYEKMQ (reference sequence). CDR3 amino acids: CASSPQGSGYTF. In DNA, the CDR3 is TGTGCCAGCAGCCCACAGGGCTCTGGCTACACCTTC.

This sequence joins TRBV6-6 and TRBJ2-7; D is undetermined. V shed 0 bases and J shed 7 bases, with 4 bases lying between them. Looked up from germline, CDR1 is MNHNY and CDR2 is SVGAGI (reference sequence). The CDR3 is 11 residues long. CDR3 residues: CASSYSGEQYF. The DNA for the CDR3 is TGTGCCAGCAGTTACTCGGGGGAGCAGTACTTC.